This T cell receptor beta chain was recorded in a study of Ad26.COV2.S vaccination and SARS-CoV-2 variants. Broader study findings: Measurement of non-spike TCR breadth gave similar results in vaccine and placebo recipients.

The treatment here: about 20 received Ad26.COV2.S at low or high dose, single or two shots; about 5 received placebo; per-sample allocation not given. Day 63 after the first injection of vaccine or placebo was the sampling time. The assay was immunoSEQ multiplex PCR, and TCRdb's table has in-frame clones only and misses some. The repertoire holds hundreds of thousands of clones, with 89% as singletons. J was trimmed by 0 bases and V by 6 bases; bases with no gene match: 3. CDR3 size: 15 residues. Germline CDR1 KGHDR, CDR2 SFDVKD. About this clone: Its antigen is currently unknown.

The clonotype originates from a person between 18 and 65 years old who received the Ad26.COV2.S COVID-19 vaccine or a placebo. V usage is TRBV24-1 and J usage is TRBJ2-3, with 9 bases fitting TRBD2. The sequences come from peripheral blood, collected in a trial of Ad26.COV2.S vaccine versus placebo. The CDR3 sequence is CATSSSGASTDTQYF. CDR3 nucleotides: TGTGCCACCAGTTCTAGCGGGGCTAGCACAGATACGCAGTATTTT.